Each of the 2 T cell receptor beta chains below was sequenced from the same sample in a study of blood T cell repertoires in COVID-19. Clones were read by immunoSEQ multiplex PCR, and TCRdb kept only the in-frame ones, dropping some. Among approximately 250,000 clones listed, about 91% were seen once. Sequenced: PBMCs or T cells enriched from blood (not recorded which). These receptors were collected from a man aged 40-49 years who had been exposed to COVID-19.

This clone was counted once. The chain links TRBV27 to TRBJ2-7, with TRBD1 identical over 10 bases. CDR3 length equals 17 residues. Germline loops: CDR1 MNHEY, CDR2 SMNVEV (reference sequence). The V gene end was trimmed by 6 bases and the J gene end by 5 bases; junction bases not matched to a gene: 16. The chain's CDR3 is CASREVMGGQGTNEQYF. CDR3 bases: TGTGCCAGCAGGGAAGTTATGGGGGGACAGGGGACCAACGAGCAGTACTTC.

This chain connects TRBV15 to TRBJ1-6; unclear D gene. Germline-derived CDR1 and CDR2 are LNHNV and YYDKDF (reference sequence). The V end was cut by 0 bases, the J end by 5 bases, with 8 bases between. CDR3 length equals 15 residues. The CDR3 nucleotides are TGTGCCACCAGCAGAGAACAGATAAATAATTCACCCCTCCACTTT. Its translation: CATSREQINNSPLHF.